The TCR beta chain described here comes from a study of CD8+ T cells in alopecia areata. Overall study context: Treated patients were dosed with oral tofacitinib, taking 5 to 10 mg twice daily. People stayed on tofacitinib for 6 to 18 months, then stopped the drug for 6 months.

Isolated RNA was reverse transcribed into cDNA used as the sequencing template. Sequencing used immunoSEQ multiplex PCR; TCRdb keeps in-frame clones, though not all of them. This sample has approximately 280,000 clones; roughly 64% occur once, and the top ten carry more than 1.5%. Study outcomes and limitations: Affected scalp, especially in alopecia totalis/universalis, had a higher clonality than normal scalp did. Many of the expanded lesional clones endured in scalp and blood while on tofacitinib.

From germline, CDR1 is DFQATT and CDR2 SNEGSKA (reference sequence). This CDR3 contains 11 residues. V lost 6 bases, J lost 11 bases, and 16 bases lay in between. The treatment is: oral pan-JAK inhibitor, 5-10 mg twice daily. Only a few counts were recorded for this clone. The antigen remains unidentified. The chain is built from TRBV20-1 and TRBJ1-1; the D is unclear. The starting material was CD4+ T cells sorted from blood, obtained at week 24, from a patient treated with tofacitinib. The clonotype was recovered from a human donor with alopecia areata. CDR3 protein: CSASTVNGAFF. CDR3 in DNA: TGCAGTGCCTCGACTGTGAACGGGGCTTTCTTT.